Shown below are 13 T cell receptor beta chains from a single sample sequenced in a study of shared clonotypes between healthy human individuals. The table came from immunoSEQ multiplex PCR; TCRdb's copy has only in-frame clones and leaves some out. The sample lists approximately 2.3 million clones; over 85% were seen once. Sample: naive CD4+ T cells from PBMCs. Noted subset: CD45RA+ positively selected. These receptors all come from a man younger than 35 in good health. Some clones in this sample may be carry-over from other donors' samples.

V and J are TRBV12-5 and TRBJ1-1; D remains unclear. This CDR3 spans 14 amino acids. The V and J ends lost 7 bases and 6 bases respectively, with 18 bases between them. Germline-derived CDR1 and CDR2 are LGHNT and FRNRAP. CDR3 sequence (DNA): TGTGCTAGTGCCCCCCCTCACCCTCACCCTGAAGCTTTCTTT. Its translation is CASAPPHPHPEAFF.

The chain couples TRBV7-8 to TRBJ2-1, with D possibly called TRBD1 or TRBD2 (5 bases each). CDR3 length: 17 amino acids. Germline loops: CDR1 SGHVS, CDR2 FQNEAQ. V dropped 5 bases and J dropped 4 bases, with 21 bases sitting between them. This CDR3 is CASSPPWGRWPYNEQFF. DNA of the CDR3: TGTGCCAGCAGCCCTCCCTGGGGGAGATGGCCTTACAATGAGCAGTTCTTC.

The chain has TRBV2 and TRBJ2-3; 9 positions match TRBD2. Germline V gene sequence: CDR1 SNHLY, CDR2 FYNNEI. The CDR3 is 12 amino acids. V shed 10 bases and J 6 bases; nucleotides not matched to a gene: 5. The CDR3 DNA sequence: TGTGCCAATAGCGGGAGAGGGGATACGCAGTATTTT. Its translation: CANSGRGDTQYF.

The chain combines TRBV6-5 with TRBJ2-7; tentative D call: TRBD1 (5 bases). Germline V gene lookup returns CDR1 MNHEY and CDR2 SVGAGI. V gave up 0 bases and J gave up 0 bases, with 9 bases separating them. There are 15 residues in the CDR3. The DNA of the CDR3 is TGTGCCAGCAGTTACTCCCAGGGTTACTCCTACGAGCAGTACTTC. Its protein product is CASSYSQGYSYEQYF.

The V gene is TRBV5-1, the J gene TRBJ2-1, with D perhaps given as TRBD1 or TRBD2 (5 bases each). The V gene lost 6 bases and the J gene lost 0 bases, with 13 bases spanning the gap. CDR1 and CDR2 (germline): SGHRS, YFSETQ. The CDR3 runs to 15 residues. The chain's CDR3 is CASTAEGSSYNEQFF. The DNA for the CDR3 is TGCGCCAGCACCGCCGAGGGGAGCTCCTACAATGAGCAGTTCTTC.

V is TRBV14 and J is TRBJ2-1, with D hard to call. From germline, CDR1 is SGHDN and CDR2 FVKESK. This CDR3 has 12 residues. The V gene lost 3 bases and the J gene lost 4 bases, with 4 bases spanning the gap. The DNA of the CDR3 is TGTGCCAGCAGCCAGTATTACAATGAGCAGTTCTTC. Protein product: CASSQYYNEQFF.

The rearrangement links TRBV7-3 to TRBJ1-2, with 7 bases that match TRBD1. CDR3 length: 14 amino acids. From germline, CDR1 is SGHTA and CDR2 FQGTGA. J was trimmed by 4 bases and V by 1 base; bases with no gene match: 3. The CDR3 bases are TGTGCCAGCAGCTTAATGGCAGGGGGCTATGGCTACACCTTC. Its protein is CASSLMAGGYGYTF.

In DNA, the CDR3 is TGTGCCACCAGCAGAGTGTCTAGTAGGGGTGTTGAGACCCAGTACTTC. Its translation: CATSRVSSRGVETQYF. The rearrangement links TRBV15 to TRBJ2-5; possible D gene TRBD1, 5 bases. Per the germline V gene, CDR1 is LNHNV and CDR2 is YYDKDF (reference sequence). This CDR3 region has 16 residues. Deletions cut 1 base from V and 5 bases from J, with 17 bases between.

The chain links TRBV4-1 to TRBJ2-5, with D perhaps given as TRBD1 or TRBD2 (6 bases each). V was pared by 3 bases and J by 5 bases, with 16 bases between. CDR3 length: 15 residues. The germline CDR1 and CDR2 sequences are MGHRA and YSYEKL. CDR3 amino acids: CASSHPGGGVETQYF. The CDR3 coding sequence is TGCGCCAGCAGCCACCCTGGAGGGGGAGTGGAGACCCAGTACTTC.

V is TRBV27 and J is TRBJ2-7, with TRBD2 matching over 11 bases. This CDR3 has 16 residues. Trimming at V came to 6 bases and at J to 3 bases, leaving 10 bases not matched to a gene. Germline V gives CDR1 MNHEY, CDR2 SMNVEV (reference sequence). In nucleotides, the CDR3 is TGTGCCAGCAGCTATTCGGGACTAGCGGTGAACTACGAGCAGTACTTC. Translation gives CASSYSGLAVNYEQYF.

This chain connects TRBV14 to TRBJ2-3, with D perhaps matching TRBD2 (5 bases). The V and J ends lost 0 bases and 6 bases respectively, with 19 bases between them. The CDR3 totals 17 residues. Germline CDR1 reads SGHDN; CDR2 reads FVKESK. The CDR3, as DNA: TGTGCCAGCAGCCAAGATCGCGGACTGGCCGCCTCGGATACGCAGTATTTT. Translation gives CASSQDRGLAASDTQYF.

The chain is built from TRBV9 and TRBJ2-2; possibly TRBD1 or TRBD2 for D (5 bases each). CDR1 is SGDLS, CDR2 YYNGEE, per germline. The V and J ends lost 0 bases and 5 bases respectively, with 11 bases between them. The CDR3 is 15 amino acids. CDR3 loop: CASSVAGTRTGELFF. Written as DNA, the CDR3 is TGTGCCAGCAGCGTAGCGGGGACGCGAACCGGGGAGCTGTTTTTT.

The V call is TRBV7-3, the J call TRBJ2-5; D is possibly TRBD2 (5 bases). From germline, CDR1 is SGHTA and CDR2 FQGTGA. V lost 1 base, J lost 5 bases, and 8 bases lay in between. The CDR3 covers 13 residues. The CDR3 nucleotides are TGTGCCAGCAGCTTAAATAGAGGGGAGACCCAGTACTTC. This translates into CASSLNRGETQYF.